The entry below describes one TCR beta chain. The antigen is not known. The source of the sample is a study of T cell responses to AZD1222 COVID-19 vaccine. Background on the study: Pooled samples include second doses given at about 4 or 12 weeks. General observations from the study: All repertoire sampling was performed exclusively after the peak T cell response. Per reports, nearly half of all spike-specific TCRs target regions that are unmutated in variants.

Profiling relied on immunoSEQ multiplex PCR, and the TCRdb table lists in-frame clones only, not all of them. Altogether roughly 130,000 clones are present, roughly 90% being singletons, with the ten largest covering just over 5.5%. V was pared by 4 bases and J by 5 bases, with 7 bases of the junction left unmatched. The germline V gene encodes CDR1 KGHDR and CDR2 SFDVKD. This CDR3 spans 15 amino acids. This TCR came from an adult in good health. The source was peripheral blood, collected on day 0 of AZD1222 vaccination. V usage is TRBV24-1 and J usage is TRBJ2-1; TRBD1 matches 7 bases. The CDR3 DNA is TGTGCCACCAGTGAAGATATTACAGGGGACAATGAGCAGTTCTTC. Residues: CATSEDITGDNEQFF.